This T cell receptor beta chain was profiled in a study of blood T cells in healthy people across ages. For the study at large: The capture of about one barcoded beta molecule per two T cells was achieved by template switching.

As regards this clonotype: Its antigen is not known.

General observations from the study: Both higher diversity and more naive CD4+ cells marked long-lived donors when set against aged donors.

Together with a sample-barcoded 5' primer, a J-beta primer mix was included in a second PCR lasting about 6 to 11 cycles. TCRdb re-called the 5' RACE reads with MiXCR, one entry per CDR3 protein. The sample has 1.5 million to 2 million distinct CDR3 sequences, about 31% seen once. The CDR3 is 13 residues long. Trimming stripped 1 base from V and 7 bases from J, with 10 bases between. Per germline, CDR1 SEHNR and CDR2 FQNEAQ (reference sequence). This receptor was taken from a woman aged 25 to 45 in good health. Material for sequencing was blood. The V call is TRBV7-9, the J call TRBJ1-2; unclear D gene. In DNA, the CDR3 is TGTGCCAGCAGCTTAGGGGCGGGCCGTGGCTACACCTTC. Its translation is CASSLGAGRGYTF.